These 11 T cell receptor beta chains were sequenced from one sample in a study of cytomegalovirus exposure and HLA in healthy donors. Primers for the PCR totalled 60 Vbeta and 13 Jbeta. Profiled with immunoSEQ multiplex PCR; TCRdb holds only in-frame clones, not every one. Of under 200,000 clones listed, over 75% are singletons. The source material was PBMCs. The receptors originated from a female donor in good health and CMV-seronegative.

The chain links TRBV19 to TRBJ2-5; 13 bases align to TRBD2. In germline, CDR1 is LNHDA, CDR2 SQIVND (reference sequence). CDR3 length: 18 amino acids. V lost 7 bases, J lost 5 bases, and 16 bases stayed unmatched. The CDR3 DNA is TGTGCCAGTACCCCGGGACTAGCGGGGAGAATTGAGGGGGAGACCCAGTACTTC. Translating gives CASTPGLAGRIEGETQYF.

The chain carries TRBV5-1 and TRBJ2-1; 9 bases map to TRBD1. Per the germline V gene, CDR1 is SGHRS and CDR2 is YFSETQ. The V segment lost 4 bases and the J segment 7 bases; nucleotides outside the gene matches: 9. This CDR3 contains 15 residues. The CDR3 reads CASSQGQGRVNEQFF. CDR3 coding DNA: TGCGCCAGCAGCCAGGGACAGGGAAGGGTAAATGAGCAGTTCTTC.

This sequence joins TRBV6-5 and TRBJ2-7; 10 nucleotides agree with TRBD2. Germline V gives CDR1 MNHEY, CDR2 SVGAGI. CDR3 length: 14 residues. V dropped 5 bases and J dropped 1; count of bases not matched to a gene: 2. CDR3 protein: CASSRTSGSYEQYF. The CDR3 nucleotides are TGTGCCAGCAGTCGGACTAGCGGATCCTACGAGCAGTACTTC.

CDR3 loop: CASSSTSGGAVWEQYF. For the CDR3, the DNA is TGTGCCAGCAGCTCCACTAGCGGGGGGGCCGTGTGGGAGCAGTACTTC. J is TRBJ2-7 and V is TRBV13; 13 bases match TRBD2. The V gene's germline CDR1 is PRHDT and CDR2 FYEKMQ (reference sequence). The CDR3 is made up of 16 amino acids. V dropped 4 bases and J dropped 7; count of bases not matched to a gene: 10.

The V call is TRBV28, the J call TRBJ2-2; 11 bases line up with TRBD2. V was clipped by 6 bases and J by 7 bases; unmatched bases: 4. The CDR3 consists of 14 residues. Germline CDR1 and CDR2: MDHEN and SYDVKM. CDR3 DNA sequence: TGTGCCAGCAGACTAGCGGGGGCGGGCGGGGAGCTGTTTTTT. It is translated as CASRLAGAGGELFF.

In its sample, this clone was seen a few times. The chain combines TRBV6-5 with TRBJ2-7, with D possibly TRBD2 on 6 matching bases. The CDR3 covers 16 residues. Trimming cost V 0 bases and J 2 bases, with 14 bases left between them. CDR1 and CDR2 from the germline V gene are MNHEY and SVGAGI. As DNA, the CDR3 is TGTGCCAGCAGTTACTCGGCGGCGGGGAGGACCTACGAGCAGTACTTC. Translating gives CASSYSAAGRTYEQYF.

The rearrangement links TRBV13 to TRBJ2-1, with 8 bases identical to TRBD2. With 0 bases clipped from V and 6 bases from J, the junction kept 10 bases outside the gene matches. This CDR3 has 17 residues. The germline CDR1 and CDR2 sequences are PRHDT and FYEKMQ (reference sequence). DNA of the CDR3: TGTGCCAGCAGCTTAGGGCCCACTAGCGGACTAGGCAATGAGCAGTTCTTC. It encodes CASSLGPTSGLGNEQFF.

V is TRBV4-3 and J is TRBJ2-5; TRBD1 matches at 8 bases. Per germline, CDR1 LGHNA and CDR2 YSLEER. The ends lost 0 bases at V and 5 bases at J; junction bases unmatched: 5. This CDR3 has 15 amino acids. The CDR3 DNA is TGCGCCAGCAGCCAAGAAGGACGGGACAGGGAGACCCAGTACTTC. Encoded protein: CASSQEGRDRETQYF.

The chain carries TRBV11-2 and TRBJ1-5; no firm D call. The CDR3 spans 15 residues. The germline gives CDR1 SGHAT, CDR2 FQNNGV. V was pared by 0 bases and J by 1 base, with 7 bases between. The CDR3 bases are TGTGCCAGCAGCTTAGATGGCGGGAGCAATCAGCCCCAGCATTTT. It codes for CASSLDGGSNQPQHF.

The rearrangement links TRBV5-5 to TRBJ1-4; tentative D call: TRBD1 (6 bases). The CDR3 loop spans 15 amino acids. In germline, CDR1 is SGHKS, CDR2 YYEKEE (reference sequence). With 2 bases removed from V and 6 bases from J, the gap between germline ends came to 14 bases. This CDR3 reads CASSFAGAKDEKLFF. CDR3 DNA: TGTGCCAGCAGCTTCGCGGGGGCGAAGGATGAAAAACTGTTTTTT. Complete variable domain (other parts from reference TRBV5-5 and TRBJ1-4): DAGVTQSPTHLIKTRGQQVTLRCSPISGHKSVSWYQQVLGQGPQFIFQYYEKEERGRGNFPDRFSARQFPNYSSELNVNALLLGDSALYLCASSFAGAKDEKLFFGSGTQLSVL.

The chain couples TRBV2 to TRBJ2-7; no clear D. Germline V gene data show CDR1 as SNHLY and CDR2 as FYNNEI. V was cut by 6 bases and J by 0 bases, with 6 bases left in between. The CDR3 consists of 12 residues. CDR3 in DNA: TGTGCCAGCAGACAGTTCTCCTACGAGCAGTACTTC. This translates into CASRQFSYEQYF.